This passage covers 27 T cell receptor beta chains from one sample sequenced in a study of CXCR3-negative and CXCR3-positive naive CD8 T cells. Broader study findings: CXCR3-expressing naive cells carried TRB CDR3s more hydrophobic than those of CXCR3-negative naive cells.

TRB cDNA was prepared as libraries by UMI-labeled 5' RACE. Each CDR3 protein gets one entry in TCRdb, which reprocessed the 5' RACE reads and gives no DNA. This table holds around 160,000 distinct CDR3 sequences. Their antigens remain unidentified. Material for sequencing was naive CXCR3+ CD8+ T cells from blood. Subset reported: CD45RO-CCR7+CD27+CD95- naive CD8+ T cells expressing CXCR3 (TNR3+). The receptors here all came from a human donor in good health. Some clones in this sample may be carry-over from other donors' samples.

This rearrangement joins TRBV5-1 to TRBJ1-1. This CDR3 has 12 residues. Germline values: CDR1 SGHRS, CDR2 YFSETQ. The CDR3 sequence is CASSPGKTSAFF.

The chain recombines TRBV15 with TRBJ2-1; TCRdb picks TRBD2, but there is no DNA to check that call. The CDR3 has 16 residues. The V gene's germline CDR1 is LNHNV and CDR2 YYDKDF (reference sequence). CDR3 residues: CATSPSGSRTYNEQFF.

The gene calls are TRBV14 and TRBJ2-1; the TCRdb call, TRBD1, lacks DNA for checking. The CDR3 runs 17 residues. Germline loops: CDR1 SGHDN, CDR2 FVKESK. The CDR3 here is CASSHLWDRERNNEQFF.

This sequence joins TRBV5-1 and TRBJ2-3; TCRdb returns TRBD2, unconfirmable since there is no DNA. The germline CDR1 and CDR2 sequences are SGHRS and YFSETQ. The CDR3 is made up of 16 amino acids. The CDR3 sequence is CASSYSTSGGTDTQYF.

The rearrangement links TRBV4-1 to TRBJ2-7. Germline CDR1 MGHRA, CDR2 YSYEKL. This CDR3 is 13 amino acids long. The CDR3 sequence: CASSQWPGPRQYF.

The chain joins TRBV11-2 to TRBJ2-7. Germline CDR1 and CDR2: SGHAT and FQNNGV. This CDR3 is 14 amino acids long. The CDR3 reads CASSLGLGDYEQYF.

The V call is TRBV2, the J call TRBJ2-1. CDR3 size: 15 residues. CDR1 is SNHLY, CDR2 FYNNEI, per germline. The CDR3 sequence: CASSEAWSSYNEQFF.

The chain recombines TRBV25-1 with TRBJ2-5; the TCRdb D gene call, TRBD2, has no DNA to confirm it. The CDR3 totals 14 residues. Germline V gives CDR1 MGHDK, CDR2 SYGVNS. Here the CDR3 reads CASKAPGLQETQYF.

The rearrangement links TRBV29-1 to TRBJ2-5; TCRdb names TRBD2, which stays unverified in the absence of DNA. In germline, CDR1 is SQVTM, CDR2 ANQGSEA. This CDR3 contains 16 residues. The CDR3 spells CSVVLAARGEEETQYF.

The chain combines TRBV29-1 with TRBJ2-7; TCRdb designates TRBD1, a call that cannot be tested without DNA. Looked up from germline, CDR1 is SQVTM and CDR2 is ANQGSEA. This CDR3 has 13 residues. CDR3 sequence reads: CSVRGTGGWEQYF.

This rearrangement joins TRBV29-1 to TRBJ1-2; the TRBD1 assignment by TCRdb is unverifiable without DNA. The CDR3 has 16 amino acids. Germline CDR1 and CDR2: SQVTM and ANQGSEA. The CDR3 is CSVEDRSRGVGEGYTF.

The chain combines TRBV20-1 with TRBJ2-7; TCRdb's D call, TRBD2, is unchecked because there is no DNA. This CDR3 comprises 14 residues. Per germline, CDR1 DFQATT and CDR2 SNEGSKA (reference sequence). The CDR3: CSATASGASYEQYF.

This CDR3 reads CAISEPGRASDTQYF. The V gene is TRBV10-3, the J gene TRBJ2-3; TCRdb names TRBD2, which stays unverified in the absence of DNA. This CDR3 region has 15 residues. CDR1 and CDR2 (germline): ENHRY, SYGVKD.

The chain couples TRBV12-3 or TRBV12-4 to TRBJ2-7. CDR3 size: 15 residues. This chain's CDR3 is CASSLGLHLTYEQYF.

This chain connects TRBV7-9 to TRBJ1-1; the TRBD1 assignment by TCRdb is unverifiable without DNA. CDR1 and CDR2 (germline): SEHNR, FQNEAQ (reference sequence). This CDR3 contains 15 residues. CDR3: CASSLGQGQRTEAFF.

V gene TRBV7-2 combines with J gene TRBJ2-1. The V gene's germline CDR1 is SGHTA and CDR2 FQGNSA. This CDR3 is 15 amino acids long. The CDR3: CASSLGFLSYNEQFF.

The chain joins TRBV10-2 to TRBJ1-1. Germline V gene lookup returns CDR1 WSHSY and CDR2 SAAADI. The CDR3 spans 14 residues. CDR3 amino acids: CASSGYISNTEAFF.

The chain links TRBV29-1 to TRBJ2-7. CDR1 is SQVTM, CDR2 ANQGSEA, per germline. This CDR3 is built from 12 residues. CDR3 residues: CSVAVNSYEQYF.

The chain carries TRBV7-8 and TRBJ2-1; without DNA, the TCRdb call of TRBD1 cannot be checked. The CDR3 extends over 16 amino acids. Germline CDR1 and CDR2: SGHVS and FQNEAQ. The CDR3: CASSLWERFSYNEQFF. The full variable domain, with the rest looked up from reference TRBV7-8 and TRBJ2-1, is GAGVSQSPRYKVAKRGQDVALRCDPISGHVSLFWYQQALGQGPEFLTYFQNEAQLDKSGLPSDRFFAERPEGSVSTLKIQRTQQEDSAVYLCASSLWERFSYNEQFFGPGTRLTVL.

The rearrangement joins TRBV7-6 to TRBJ2-2; no DNA is available, so the TRBD2 call from TCRdb remains unchecked. The CDR3 contains 18 residues. The germline V gene encodes CDR1 SGHVS and CDR2 FNYEAQ. CDR3 sequence reads: CASSLALDSESNTGELFF.

This chain uses TRBV10-1 with TRBJ2-7; checking the TCRdb D call of TRBD1 is not possible without DNA. The germline CDR1 and CDR2 sequences are WNHNN and SYGVQD (reference sequence). The CDR3 has 14 residues. This chain's CDR3 is CASSARTGDYEQYF.

The gene calls are TRBV2 and TRBJ2-3; lacking DNA, the TRBD1 call made by TCRdb goes unchecked. Germline-derived CDR1 and CDR2 are SNHLY and FYNNEI. This CDR3 has 16 residues. The CDR3 protein is CASSEELGVSPDTQYF.

This chain uses TRBV29-1 with TRBJ2-1; the TRBD2 assignment by TCRdb is unverifiable without DNA. The CDR3 is 16 amino acids. Per the germline V gene, CDR1 is SQVTM and CDR2 is ANQGSEA. The CDR3 sequence is CSVQTDRALVYNEQFF.

The chain carries TRBV6-5 and TRBJ2-1; TCRdb picks TRBD2, but there is no DNA to check that call. The germline CDR1 and CDR2 sequences are MNHEY and SVGAGI. The CDR3 contains 12 residues. The CDR3 loop reads CASTYGGDEQFF.

This sequence joins TRBV28 and TRBJ2-5; without DNA, the TCRdb call of TRBD2 cannot be checked. CDR3 size: 15 residues. CDR1 MDHEN and CDR2 SYDVKM come from the germline V gene. The CDR3 loop reads CASSLGSGGQETQYF.

The rearrangement links TRBV7-2 to TRBJ2-7; TCRdb reports TRBD2, a call that lacks DNA to check it against. The CDR3 extends over 16 amino acids. The germline V gene has CDR1 SGHTA and CDR2 FQGNSA. CDR3 sequence reads: CASSFPTSGLSYEQYF.

The V gene is TRBV28, the J gene TRBJ2-5; TCRdb indicates TRBD1, and absent DNA this call remains unverified. Germline V gene sequence: CDR1 MDHEN, CDR2 SYDVKM. CDR3 size: 16 residues. The CDR3 is CASSVSYGDGEETQYF.